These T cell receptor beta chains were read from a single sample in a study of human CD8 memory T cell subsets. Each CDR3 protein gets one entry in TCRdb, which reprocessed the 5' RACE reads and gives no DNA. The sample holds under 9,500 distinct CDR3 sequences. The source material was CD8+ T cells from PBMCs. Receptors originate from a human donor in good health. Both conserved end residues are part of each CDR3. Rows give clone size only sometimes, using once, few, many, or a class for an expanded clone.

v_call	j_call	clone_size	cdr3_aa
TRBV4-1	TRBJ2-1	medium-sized	CASSQVGLYNEQFF
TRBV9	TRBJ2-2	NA	CASSEPGTSTGELFF
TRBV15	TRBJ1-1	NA	CATSRDSQGSEAFF
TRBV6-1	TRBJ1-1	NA	CASSARQGANTEAFF
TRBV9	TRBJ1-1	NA	CASSVSGRGSLNTEAFF
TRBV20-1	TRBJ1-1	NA	CSAPHPEVYTEAFF
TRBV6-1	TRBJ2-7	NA	CASSEYRLALYF
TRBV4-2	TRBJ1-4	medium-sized	CASSQEEGVEKLFF
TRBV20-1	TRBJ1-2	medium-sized	CSARASDLEYGYTF
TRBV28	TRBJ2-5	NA	CASSAQGLQETQYF
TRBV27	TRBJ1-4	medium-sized	CASSATGNHEKLFF
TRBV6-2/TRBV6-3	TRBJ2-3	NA	CASRPDREYTDTQYF
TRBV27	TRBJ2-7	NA	CASSRSGFSYEQYF
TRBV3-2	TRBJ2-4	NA	CASSPIQLAKNIQYF
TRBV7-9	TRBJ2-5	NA	CASSSLTSGSVSTQYF
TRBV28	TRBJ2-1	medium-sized	CASSFGGNYNEQFF
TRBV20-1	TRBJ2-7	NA	CSATTGTTPYEQYF
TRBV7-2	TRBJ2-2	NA	CASTPLTYPRQGEAGELFF
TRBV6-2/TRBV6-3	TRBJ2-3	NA	CASSYDLGLPTDTQYF
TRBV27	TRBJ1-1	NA	CASSFTGGNTEAFF
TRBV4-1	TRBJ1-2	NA	CASSQVWRGLDYGYTF
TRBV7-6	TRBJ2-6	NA	CASSLGGANVLTF
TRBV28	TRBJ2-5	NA	CASSSGTSGGGYQETQYF
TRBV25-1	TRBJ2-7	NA	CASSILAGVGEQYF
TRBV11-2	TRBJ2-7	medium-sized	CASTMDNSYEQYF
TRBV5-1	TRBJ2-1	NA	CASSDPRGESKDHNEQFF
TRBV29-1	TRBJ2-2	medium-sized	CSGTGATGELFF
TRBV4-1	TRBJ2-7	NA	CASSQDTIGLSGQYF
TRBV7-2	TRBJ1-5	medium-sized	CASSSGTQYSNQPQHF
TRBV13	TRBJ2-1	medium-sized	CASSATTSGVTSYNEQFF
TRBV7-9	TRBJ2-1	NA	CASSLDWGIDNEQFF
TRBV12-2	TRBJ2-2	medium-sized	CASRTYPGELFF
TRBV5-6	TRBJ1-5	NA	CASSLAGVSGTRQPQHF
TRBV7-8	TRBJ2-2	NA	CASSPGLAGAYTGELFF
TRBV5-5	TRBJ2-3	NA	CASSLVRAGADTQYF
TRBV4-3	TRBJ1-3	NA	CASSQDSGNTIYF
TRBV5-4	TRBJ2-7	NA	CASSSLGQTLEQYF
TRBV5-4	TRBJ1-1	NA	CASSPDRMNTEAFF
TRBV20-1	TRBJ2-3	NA	CSARDFGTGSDTQYF
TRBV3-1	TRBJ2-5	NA	CASSLPTGTEETQYF
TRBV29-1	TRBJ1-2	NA	CSVPGDNYGYTF
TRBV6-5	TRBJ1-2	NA	CASSYQDGYGYTF
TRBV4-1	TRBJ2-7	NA	CASSQDLRSYEQYF
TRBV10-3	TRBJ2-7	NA	CAISESGGGTYEQYF
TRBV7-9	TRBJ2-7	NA	CASSPMNGLAAEQYF
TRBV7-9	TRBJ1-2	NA	CASSQGTGHYGYTF
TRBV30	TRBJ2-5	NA	CAWTHGGPGKTQETQYF
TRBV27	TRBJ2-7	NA	CASREDRGMTYEQYF